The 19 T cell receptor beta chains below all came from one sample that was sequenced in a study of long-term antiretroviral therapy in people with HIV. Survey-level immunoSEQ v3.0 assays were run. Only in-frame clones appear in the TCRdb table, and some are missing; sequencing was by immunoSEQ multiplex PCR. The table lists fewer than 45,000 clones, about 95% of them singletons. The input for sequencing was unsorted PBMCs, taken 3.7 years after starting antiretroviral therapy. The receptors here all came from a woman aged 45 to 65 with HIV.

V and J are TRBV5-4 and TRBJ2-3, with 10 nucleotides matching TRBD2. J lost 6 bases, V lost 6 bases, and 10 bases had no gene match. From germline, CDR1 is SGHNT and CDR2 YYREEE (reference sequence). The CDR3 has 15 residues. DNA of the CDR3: TGTGCCAGCACCAACAGCGGGGGGGCCGGTGATACGCAGTATTTT. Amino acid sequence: CASTNSGGAGDTQYF.

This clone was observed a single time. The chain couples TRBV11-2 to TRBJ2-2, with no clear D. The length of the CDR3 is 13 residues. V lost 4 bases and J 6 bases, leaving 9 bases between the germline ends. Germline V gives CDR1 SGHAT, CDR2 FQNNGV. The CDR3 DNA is TGTGCCAGCAGCTCCATAGCACCCGGGGAGCTGTTTTTT. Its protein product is CASSSIAPGELFF.

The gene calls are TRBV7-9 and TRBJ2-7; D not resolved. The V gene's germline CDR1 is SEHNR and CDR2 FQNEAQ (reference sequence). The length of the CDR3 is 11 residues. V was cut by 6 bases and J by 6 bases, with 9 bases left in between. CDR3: CASRRMAEQYF. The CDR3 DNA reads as TGTGCCAGCAGAAGGATGGCCGAGCAGTACTTC. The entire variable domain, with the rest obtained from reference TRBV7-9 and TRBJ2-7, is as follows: DTGVSQNPRHKITKRGQNVTFRCDPISEHNRLYWYRQTLGQGPEFLTYFQNEAQLEKSRLLSDRFSAERPKGSFSTLEIQRTEQGDSAMYLCASRRMAEQYFGPGTRLTVT.

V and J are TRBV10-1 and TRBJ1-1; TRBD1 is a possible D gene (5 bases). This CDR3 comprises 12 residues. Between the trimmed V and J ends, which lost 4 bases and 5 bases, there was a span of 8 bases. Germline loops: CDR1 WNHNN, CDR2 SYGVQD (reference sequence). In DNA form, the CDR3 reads TGCGCCAGCAGTGTCGGGGGGACTGAAGCTTTCTTT. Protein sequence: CASSVGGTEAFF.

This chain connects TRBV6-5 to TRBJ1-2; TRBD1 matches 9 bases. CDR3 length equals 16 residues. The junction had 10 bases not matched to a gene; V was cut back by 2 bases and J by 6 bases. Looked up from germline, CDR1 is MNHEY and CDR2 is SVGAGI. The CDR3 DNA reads TGTGCCAGCAGTTACGCGATTGGACAGGGGAGACATGGCTACACCTTC. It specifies CASSYAIGQGRHGYTF.

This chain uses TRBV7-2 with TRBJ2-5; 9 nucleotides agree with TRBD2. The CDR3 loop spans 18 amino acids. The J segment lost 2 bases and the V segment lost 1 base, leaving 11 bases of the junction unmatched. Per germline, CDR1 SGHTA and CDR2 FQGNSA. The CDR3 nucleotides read TGTGCCAGCAGCTTAGTTCCCATAGCTAGCGGGACGCAAGAGACCCAGTACTTC. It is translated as CASSLVPIASGTQETQYF.

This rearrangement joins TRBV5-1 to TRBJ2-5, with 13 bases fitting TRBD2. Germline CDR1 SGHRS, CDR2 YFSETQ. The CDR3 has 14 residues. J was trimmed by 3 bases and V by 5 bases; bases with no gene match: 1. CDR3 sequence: CASRTSGRKETQYF. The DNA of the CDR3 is TGCGCCAGCAGGACTAGCGGGAGGAAAGAGACCCAGTACTTC.

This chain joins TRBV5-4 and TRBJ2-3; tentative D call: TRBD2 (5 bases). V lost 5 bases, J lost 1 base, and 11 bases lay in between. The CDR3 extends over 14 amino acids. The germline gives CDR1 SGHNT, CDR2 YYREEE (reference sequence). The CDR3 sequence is CASREEVGTDTQYF. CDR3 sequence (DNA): TGTGCCAGCAGAGAGGAGGTGGGCACAGATACGCAGTATTTT. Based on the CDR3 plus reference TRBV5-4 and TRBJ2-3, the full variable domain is ETGVTQSPTHLIKTRGQQVTLRCSSQSGHNTVSWYQQALGQGPQFIFQYYREEENGRGNFPPRFSGLQFPNYSSELNVNALELDDSALYLCASREEVGTDTQYFGPGTRLTVL.

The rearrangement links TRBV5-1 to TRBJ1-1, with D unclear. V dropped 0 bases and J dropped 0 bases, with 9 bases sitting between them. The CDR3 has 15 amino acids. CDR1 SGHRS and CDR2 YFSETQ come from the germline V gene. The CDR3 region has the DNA TGCGCCAGCAGCTTGGAACACGGCGTGAACACTGAAGCTTTCTTT. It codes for CASSLEHGVNTEAFF.

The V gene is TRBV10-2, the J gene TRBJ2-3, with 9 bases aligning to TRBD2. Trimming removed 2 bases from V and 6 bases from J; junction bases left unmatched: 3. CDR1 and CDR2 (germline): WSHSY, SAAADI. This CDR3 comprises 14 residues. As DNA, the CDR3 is TGCGCCAGCAGTGAGGCGGGGGGGCCGGATACGCAGTATTTT. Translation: CASSEAGGPDTQYF.

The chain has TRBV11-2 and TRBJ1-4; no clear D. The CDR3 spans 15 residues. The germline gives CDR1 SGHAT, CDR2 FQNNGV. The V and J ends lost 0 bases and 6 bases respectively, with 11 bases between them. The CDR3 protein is CASSLDWAFYEKLFF. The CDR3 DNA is TGTGCCAGCAGCTTAGATTGGGCCTTCTATGAAAAACTGTTTTTT.

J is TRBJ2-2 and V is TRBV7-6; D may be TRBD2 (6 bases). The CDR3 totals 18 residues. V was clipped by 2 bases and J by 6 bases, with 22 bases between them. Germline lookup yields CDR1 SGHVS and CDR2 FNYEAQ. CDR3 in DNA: TGTGCCAGCAGCTTACGGAGGGCAGCCCCGGGGATAGCCGGGGAGCTGTTTTTT. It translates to CASSLRRAAPGIAGELFF. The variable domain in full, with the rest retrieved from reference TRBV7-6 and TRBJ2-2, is GAGVSQSPRYKVTKRGQDVALRCDPISGHVSLYWYRQALGQGPEFLTYFNYEAQQDKSGLPNDRFSAERPEGSISTLTIQRTEQRDSAMYRCASSLRRAAPGIAGELFFGEGSRLTVL.

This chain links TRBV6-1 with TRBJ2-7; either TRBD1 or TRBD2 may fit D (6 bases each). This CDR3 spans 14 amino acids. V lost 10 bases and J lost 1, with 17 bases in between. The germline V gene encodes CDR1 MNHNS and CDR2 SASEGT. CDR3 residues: CATADRGGSYEQYF. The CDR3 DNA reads TGTGCCACCGCGGACAGAGGGGGGTCCTACGAGCAGTACTTC.

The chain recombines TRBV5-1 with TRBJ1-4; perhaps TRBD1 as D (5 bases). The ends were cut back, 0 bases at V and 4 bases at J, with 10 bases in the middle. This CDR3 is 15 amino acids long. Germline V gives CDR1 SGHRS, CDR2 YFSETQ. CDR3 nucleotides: TGCGCCAGCAGCTTGGAGGGACCGGGTAATGAAAAACTGTTTTTT. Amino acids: CASSLEGPGNEKLFF.

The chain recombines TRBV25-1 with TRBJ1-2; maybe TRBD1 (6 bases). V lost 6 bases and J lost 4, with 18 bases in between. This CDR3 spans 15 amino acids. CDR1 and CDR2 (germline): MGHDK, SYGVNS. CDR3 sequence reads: CASSYGGTTTYGYTF. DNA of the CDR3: TGTGCCAGCAGCTACGGCGGGACAACGACCTATGGCTACACCTTC.

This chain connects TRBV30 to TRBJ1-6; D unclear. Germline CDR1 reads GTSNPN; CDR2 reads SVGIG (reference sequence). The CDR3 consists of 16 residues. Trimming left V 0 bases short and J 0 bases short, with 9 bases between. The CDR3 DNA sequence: TGTGCCTGGAGTGTACCACGGAGCTCCTATAATTCACCCCTCCACTTT. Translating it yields CAWSVPRSSYNSPLHF.

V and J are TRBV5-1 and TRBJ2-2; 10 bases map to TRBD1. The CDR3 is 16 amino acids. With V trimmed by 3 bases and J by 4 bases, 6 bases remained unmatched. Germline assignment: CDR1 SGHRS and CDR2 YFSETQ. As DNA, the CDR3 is TGCGCCAGCAGCTCAACGACAGGGGGCGGCACCGGGGAGCTGTTTTTT. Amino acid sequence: CASSSTTGGGTGELFF. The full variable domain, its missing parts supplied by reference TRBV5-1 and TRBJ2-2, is KAGVTQTPRYLIKTRGQQVTLSCSPISGHRSVSWYQQTPGQGLQFLFEYFSETQRNKGNFPGRFSGRQFSNSRSEMNVSTLELGDSALYLCASSSTTGGGTGELFFGEGSRLTVL.

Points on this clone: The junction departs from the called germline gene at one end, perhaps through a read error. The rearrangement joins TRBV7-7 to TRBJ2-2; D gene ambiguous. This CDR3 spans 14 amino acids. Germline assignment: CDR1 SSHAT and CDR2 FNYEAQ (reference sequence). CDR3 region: CASSLDRNTGELFF. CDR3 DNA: TGTGCTAGCAGCTTGGACCGTAACACCGGGGAGCTGTTTTTT.

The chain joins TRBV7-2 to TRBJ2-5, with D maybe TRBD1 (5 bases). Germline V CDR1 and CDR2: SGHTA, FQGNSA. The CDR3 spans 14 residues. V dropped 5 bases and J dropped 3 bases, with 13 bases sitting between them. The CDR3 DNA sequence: TGTGCCAGCAGCGTGTCGGCCAGGGAAGAGACCCAGTACTTC. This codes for CASSVSAREETQYF.